In its sample, the clone carrying this TCR beta chain was seen many times. Its antigen remains unknown. The record originates from a study of shared clonotypes between healthy human individuals. The study's findings and limits: Compared with memory subsets, naive subsets generally had larger estimated richness.

Those who donated were healthy HIV-negative adults, with no recent acute infections or vaccinations reported. Researchers partitioned CD4+ cells into CD45RA+ naive and CD45RA-negative memory subsets. When replicate PCRs were run on sorted subsets, they used around 200 ng DNA, about 30,000 T cell genomes. The repertoire was sequenced with immunoSEQ multiplex PCR; TCRdb's copy has only in-frame clones and lacks some. The sample shows over a million clones, roughly 74% of them seen only once. The V gene lost 2 bases and the J gene lost 10 bases, with 10 bases spanning the gap. The CDR3 totals 12 residues. Germline-derived CDR1 and CDR2 are SGHTA and FQGTGA.

This rearrangement joins TRBV7-3 to TRBJ2-3; D is uncertain. The specimen sequenced was memory CD4+ T cells from PBMCs. This sample's subset: CD45RA-negative fraction. The sequence was collected from a man younger than 35 in good health. Some clones in this sample may be carry-over from other donors' samples. This CDR3 reads CASSLGTEAQYF. CDR3 coding DNA: TGTGCCAGCAGCTTAGGCACCGAGGCGCAGTATTTT.